Described below is a single TCR beta chain sequence and its context. The antigen is not known. This specimen belongs to a study of cytomegalovirus exposure and HLA in healthy donors. Broader study findings: TCR association rates varied by HLA locus in a later analysis, with DRB1 highest and HLA-C lowest.

While unrecorded immune exposures were likely, the donors were nominally healthy when sampled. CDR1 is MNHEY and CDR2 is SVGAGI in the germline V gene. The V end lost 7 bases, the J end lost 7 bases, and 7 bases lay between the germline ends. The CDR3 is made up of 11 amino acids. Primers for the PCR totalled 60 Vbeta and 13 Jbeta. Clones were sequenced by immunoSEQ multiplex PCR, and TCRdb holds only the in-frame ones, with some missing. The sample lists about 200,000 clones; more than 75% were seen once. The V gene is TRBV6-5, the J gene TRBJ2-2; no reliable D call. Sequences were obtained from PBMCs. This clonotype was sampled from a woman in her forties or fifties in good health and CMV-seropositive. Written as DNA, the CDR3 is TGTGCCAGCAAGACGGGCGGGGAGCTGTTTTTT. Its translation is CASKTGGELFF.